A selection of T cell receptor beta chains follows, all from one sample in a study of patients and donors after allogeneic stem cell transplantation. Each CDR3 protein is one row after TCRdb ran MiXCR on the RT-PCR reads. The data hold some 150,000 distinct CDR3 sequences, with approximately 37% observed a single time. The sequenced sample was blood, either unsorted or a sorted T cell fraction (not recorded which). These receptors were obtained from a human donor who was either an allogeneic HSCT recipient or a stem cell or donor lymphocyte infusion donor (not recorded which). It is not recorded whose cells these are; they may come from a transplant donor. The CDR3 runs from the conserved cysteine through the conserved F or W. The D gene is left open where the match is weak. Not all rows give a size; the values are once, few, many and, for expanded clones, a class.

.	.	TRBV20-1	TRBJ2-3	TGCAGTGCTAGAGATATCCCCTTCCGGGGGAACACAGATACGCAGTATTTT	CSARDIPFRGNTDTQYF
.	once	TRBV10-3	TRBJ1-2	TGTGCCATCAGTGAGCAGCTTAGCTATGGCTACACCTTC	CAISEQLSYGYTF
.	.	TRBV29-1	TRBJ1-2	TGCAGCGTTGAAGAACGGATGTATGGCTACACCTTC	CSVEERMYGYTF
.	.	TRBV5-1	TRBJ1-4	TGCGCCAGCAGCTTGGAAACATCAACTAATGAAAAACTGTTTTTT	CASSLETSTNEKLFF
.	few	TRBV15	TRBJ1-3	TGTGCCACCAGCAGAGATAGAGGGACCTCTGGAAACACCATATATTTT	CATSRDRGTSGNTIYF
.	few	TRBV4-2	TRBJ1-1	TGTGCCAGCAGCCAAGAAGGGACGGTTAACACTGAAGCTTTCTTT	CASSQEGTVNTEAFF
TRBD1	.	TRBV9	TRBJ1-6	TGTGCCAGCAGCCCATCGGACAGGCGAGCACCCCTCCACTTT	CASSPSDRRAPLHF
TRBD1	many	TRBV5-5	TRBJ1-2	TGTGCCAGCAGCCGGGATCTACAACAGGGGACCTCCAACTATGGCTACACCTTC	CASSRDLQQGTSNYGYTF
.	few	TRBV6-1	TRBJ2-5	TGTGCCAGCAGAGTTTTAGAGACCCAGTACTTC	CASRVLETQYF
.	many	TRBV29-1	TRBJ1-5	TGCAGCGTCTCCGGGACGCGGGATCAGCCCCAGCATTTT	CSVSGTRDQPQHF
.	.	TRBV11-2	TRBJ2-3	TGTGCCAGCAGCTTAGGACAGTTTAGCACAGATACGCAGTATTTT	CASSLGQFSTDTQYF
.	.	TRBV7-2	TRBJ1-4	TGTGCCAGCAGCCCCGCCGTGGCAGCTGTCTCAACTAATGAAAAACTGTTTTTT	CASSPAVAAVSTNEKLFF
.	.	TRBV12-3/TRBV12-4	TRBJ2-3	TGTGCCAGCAGTCGTAGTAGGGTTCGGGATACGCAGTATTTT	CASSRSRVRDTQYF
.	few	TRBV6-5	TRBJ1-4	TGTGCCAGCAGTTACTCGATGGGGGGCGGCAATGAAAAACTGTTTTTT	CASSYSMGGGNEKLFF
TRBD2	.	TRBV12-3/TRBV12-4	TRBJ2-3	TGTGCCAGCAGTTTCGGGATCGGGCTAGCGGCCACAGATACGCAGTATTTT	CASSFGIGLAATDTQYF
TRBD2	.	TRBV5-1	TRBJ2-5	TGCGCCAGCAGCCTCCGGGAGGGGAAAGAGACCCAGTACTTC	CASSLREGKETQYF
TRBD1	.	TRBV2	TRBJ1-6	TGTGCCAGCTGGAGGGGATTTGGGACAGCTTATAATTCACCCCTCCACTTT	CASWRGFGTAYNSPLHF
.	few	TRBV7-2	TRBJ1-2	TGTGCCAGCAGCTTCCCAGGCACTACTAACTATGGCTACACCTTC	CASSFPGTTNYGYTF
.	few	TRBV5-1	TRBJ1-1	TGCGCCAGCAGCTTGGCCCCCAGGATGAACACTGAAGCTTTCTTT	CASSLAPRMNTEAFF
TRBD1	.	TRBV6-6	TRBJ1-5	TGTGCCACCCGGGACAGGGGGCTCGAACAGCCCCAGCATTTT	CATRDRGLEQPQHF
.	.	TRBV5-1	TRBJ1-6	TGCGCCAGCAGCTTGGCAGGGTTGGATTCACCCCTCCACTTT	CASSLAGLDSPLHF
.	few	TRBV6-1	TRBJ1-5	TGTGCCAGCGGGGGGGCCTCTCGGATGATAGACAATCAGCCCCAGCATTTT	CASGGASRMIDNQPQHF
TRBD1	.	TRBV27	TRBJ1-1	TGTGCCAGCAGTTTATTAGGGACAGGGAAGGCTTTCTTT	CASSLLGTGKAFF
.	.	TRBV9	TRBJ1-2	TGTGCCAGCAGCGCACAGGGTATGGATGGCTACACCTTC	CASSAQGMDGYTF
TRBD1	few	TRBV5-5	TRBJ1-4	TGTGCCAGCAGCTCACAGGGGGCGCCTAATGAAAAACTGTTTTTT	CASSSQGAPNEKLFF
TRBD2	.	TRBV7-8	TRBJ2-3	TGTGCCAGCAGCTTTGCCCTTGGGGCTACAGGGACTAGTTCAGATACGCAGTATTTT	CASSFALGATGTSSDTQYF
.	.	TRBV12-3/TRBV12-4	TRBJ1-2	TGTGCCAGCGGCCCCCAGGGCTATGGCTACACCTTC	CASGPQGYGYTF
TRBD1	.	TRBV12-3/TRBV12-4	TRBJ1-1	TGTGCCAGCGTTTTCACAGGGGACGCTGAAGCTTTCTTT	CASVFTGDAEAFF
TRBD1	.	TRBV20-1	TRBJ1-5	TGCAGTGCTAGAGCGTGGGGAGGGGGCGCGGATCAGCCCCAGCATTTT	CSARAWGGGADQPQHF
.	.	TRBV10-3	TRBJ2-3	TGTGCCATCAGTGAATCTGGGCTGCGCACAGATACGCAGTATTTT	CAISESGLRTDTQYF
.	.	TRBV20-1	TRBJ1-5	TGCAGTGCTAGTGGGGGCGACAGGTTTAGCAATCAGCCCCAGCATTTT	CSASGGDRFSNQPQHF
.	few	TRBV15	TRBJ1-4	TGTGCCACCAGCAGAGAAGCTTTTGAAAAACTGTTTTTT	CATSREAFEKLFF
.	.	TRBV3-1	TRBJ1-6	TGTGCCAGCAGCCAAAGAAGGGGCCAGGATTCACCCCTCCACTTT	CASSQRRGQDSPLHF
.	.	TRBV10-3	TRBJ1-5	TGTGCCATCAGTGATTGGGCTAGCAATCAGCCCCAGCATTTT	CAISDWASNQPQHF
.	few	TRBV5-6	TRBJ1-2	TGTGCCAGCAGCTCCGGCCGAGGAGACGGCTACACCTTC	CASSSGRGDGYTF